The rows below give T cell receptor beta chains drawn from one sample of a study of blood T cell repertoires in COVID-19. The repertoire was sequenced with immunoSEQ multiplex PCR; TCRdb's copy has only in-frame clones and lacks some. The sample includes some 83,000 clones, roughly nine tenths of them seen just once. Sequencing was done on a sample of peripheral blood. The receptor source for this set is an elderly man in a cohort sampled during active COVID-19. Both conserved end residues are part of each CDR3. The order of the fields is CDR3 protein, CDR3 length, J gene, V gene.

CDR3aa: CASSRGQGRGYTF
len: 13
j_gene: TRBJ1-2
v_gene: TRBV28

CDR3aa: CASSTGRGDTYEQYF
len: 15
j_gene: TRBJ2-7
v_gene: TRBV18

CDR3aa: CASSSQEFTEAFF
len: 13
j_gene: TRBJ1-1
v_gene: TRBV19

CDR3aa: CASSRLSGGEFSSYNEQFF
len: 19
j_gene: TRBJ2-1
v_gene: TRBV2

CDR3aa: CASSLDTANSPLHF
len: 14
j_gene: TRBJ1-6
v_gene: TRBV5-1

CDR3aa: CASSWASGAEAFF
len: 13
j_gene: TRBJ1-1
v_gene: TRBV5-5

CDR3aa: CATSRDRVGYTF
len: 12
j_gene: TRBJ1-2
v_gene: TRBV15

CDR3aa: CASRGLRTDTQYF
len: 13
j_gene: TRBJ2-3
v_gene: TRBV19

CDR3aa: CASIQQGQETQYF
len: 13
j_gene: TRBJ2-5
v_gene: TRBV2

CDR3aa: CASSARRGSGTGELFF
len: 16
j_gene: TRBJ2-2
v_gene: TRBV9

CDR3aa: CASSQDSVRAAYEQYF
len: 16
j_gene: TRBJ2-7
v_gene: TRBV14

CDR3aa: CASSTTLNNSPLHF
len: 14
j_gene: TRBJ1-6
v_gene: TRBV19

CDR3aa: CAISGFDRDSYNSPLHF
len: 17
j_gene: TRBJ1-6
v_gene: TRBV10-3

CDR3aa: CAISRPGQPYGYTF
len: 14
j_gene: TRBJ1-2
v_gene: TRBV10-3

CDR3aa: CASSFSAGGQETQYF
len: 15
j_gene: TRBJ2-5
v_gene: TRBV7-9

CDR3aa: CASSQDEGASNEKLFF
len: 16
j_gene: TRBJ1-4
v_gene: TRBV3-1/TRBV3-2